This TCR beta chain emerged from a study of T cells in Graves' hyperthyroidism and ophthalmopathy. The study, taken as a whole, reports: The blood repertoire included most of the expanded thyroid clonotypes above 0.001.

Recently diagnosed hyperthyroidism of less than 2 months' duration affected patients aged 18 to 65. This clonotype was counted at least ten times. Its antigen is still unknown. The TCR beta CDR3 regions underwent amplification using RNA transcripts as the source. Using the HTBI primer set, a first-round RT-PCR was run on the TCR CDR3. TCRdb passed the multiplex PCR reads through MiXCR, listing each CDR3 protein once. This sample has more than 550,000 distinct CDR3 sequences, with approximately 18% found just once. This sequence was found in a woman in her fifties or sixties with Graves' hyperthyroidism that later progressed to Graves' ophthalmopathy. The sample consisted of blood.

The CDR3 bases are TGTGCCAGCAGAGTATTTGACGGCCCCTACTATGGCTACACCTTC. Residues: CASRVFDGPYYGYTF. V gene TRBV11-3 combines with J gene TRBJ1-2; D is undetermined. Germline CDR1 SGHNT, CDR2 YENEEA. Trimming shortened V by 6 bases and J by 3 bases, and 17 bases separated the two germline ends. CDR3 length: 15 residues.